This entry is about one TCR beta chain. This table comes from immunoSEQ multiplex PCR, and its TCRdb copy is limited to in-frame clones, with some not included. The sample yields 2.5 million or so clones, around nine tenths seen once. This record belongs to a study of shared clonotypes between healthy human individuals. The sequenced material came from naive CD4+ T cells sorted from blood. Subset in this sample: CD45RA+ positively selected. This clonotype was obtained from a man aged 18-30 years in good health.

The CDR3 DNA reads as TGTGCCTGGAGTAAACAGGGAACCACCGGGGAGCTGTTTTTT. Amino acids: CAWSKQGTTGELFF. The rearrangement joins TRBV30 to TRBJ2-2; weak D call: TRBD1 (6 bases). Trimming removed 2 bases from V and 4 bases from J, with 11 bases in between. The CDR3 sequence is 14 residues long. CDR1 and CDR2 (germline): GTSNPN, SVGIG (reference sequence).